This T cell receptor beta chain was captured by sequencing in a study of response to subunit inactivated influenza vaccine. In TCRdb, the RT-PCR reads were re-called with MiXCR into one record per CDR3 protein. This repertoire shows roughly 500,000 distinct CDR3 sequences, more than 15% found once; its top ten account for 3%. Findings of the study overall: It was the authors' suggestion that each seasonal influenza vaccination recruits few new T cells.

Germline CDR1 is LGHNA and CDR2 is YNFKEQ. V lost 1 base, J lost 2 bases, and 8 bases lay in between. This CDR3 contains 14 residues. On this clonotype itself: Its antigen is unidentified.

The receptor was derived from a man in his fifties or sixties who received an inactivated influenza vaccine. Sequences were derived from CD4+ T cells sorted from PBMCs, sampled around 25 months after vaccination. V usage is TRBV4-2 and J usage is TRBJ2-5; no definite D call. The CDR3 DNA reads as TGTGCCAGCAGCCAAGGATACCAGCAAGAGACCCAGTACTTC. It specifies CASSQGYQQETQYF.